The present T cell receptor beta chain was sequenced within a study of blood T cell repertoires in COVID-19. As for the study in general: From T cells, B-cell-depleted T cells, or PBMCs came the material, which was cDNA or gDNA.

Clones were read by immunoSEQ multiplex PCR, and TCRdb kept only the in-frame ones, dropping some. The repertoire holds over 100,000 clones, with roughly 90% as singletons. CDR1 and CDR2 (germline): MNHEY, SVGAGI. V gave up 4 bases and J gave up 4 bases, with 14 bases separating them. The CDR3 loop spans 15 amino acids. The receptor was isolated from a man in his sixties with COVID-19, enrolled during active disease. Sequenced: peripheral blood. The rearrangement uses TRBV6-5 and TRBJ1-3, with D perhaps TRBD1 (5 bases). CDR3 residues: CASSSYGQGGNTIYF. In DNA form, the CDR3 reads TGTGCCAGCAGTTCCTATGGACAAGGAGGAAACACCATATATTTT.